The TCR beta chain under discussion was sequenced for a study of technical replicates of blood from a few donors. The V end lost 3 bases, the J end lost 5 bases, and 16 bases lay between the germline ends. This CDR3 contains 15 residues. Germline V gene lookup returns CDR1 MNHEY and CDR2 SMNVEV (reference sequence). Assay: immunoSEQ multiplex PCR; the TCRdb copy retains only in-frame clones and omits some. The sample records tens of thousands of clones, around 97% being singletons. Material for sequencing was T cells isolated from PBMCs. The sequence was obtained from a human donor in good health. This chain connects TRBV27 to TRBJ1-2, with D perhaps matching TRBD1 (6 bases). The CDR3 DNA is TGTGCCAGCAGTTTTGGTGACAGGAACCGGTATGGCTACACCTTC. Translated: CASSFGDRNRYGYTF.